The present TCR beta chain was sequenced within a study of cytomegalovirus exposure and HLA in healthy donors. Study as a whole: Earlier sequencing of approximately 200 million T cells yielded 95 million to 120 million unique TCR beta sequences. General study points: Later analysis showed most CMV-associated TCR beta chains appearing HLA-restricted. In a later analysis, HLA-associated beta chains showed higher expansion and lower generation probabilities than comparable chains. Many donors carried some public TCRs, although rarity characterized most TCR sequences.

The CDR3 is made up of 13 amino acids. Trimming took 1 base from V and 4 from J; bases not matched to a gene: 0. Germline V CDR1 and CDR2: MNHNS, SASEGT. PCR was performed using 60 Vbeta and 13 Jbeta primers. Measured with immunoSEQ multiplex PCR; TCRdb has only the in-frame clones, and not every one. The repertoire has over 100,000 clones, approximately 78% of them found once; the top ten carry about a fifth. Turning to this clone: Antigen unknown.

The origin of this receptor is a young man in good health and CMV-seropositive. V is TRBV6-1 and J is TRBJ1-2; 7 positions match TRBD1. The specimen was PBMCs. DNA for the CDR3: TGTGCCAGCAGTGAAGGGACAGGCTATGGCTACACCTTC. It codes for CASSEGTGYGYTF.